This T cell receptor (beta chain) was found in a study of response to subunit inactivated influenza vaccine. Findings and limits, study-wide: The authors proposed limited new T cell recruitment per seasonal influenza vaccination.

TCRdb recomputed calls from the RT-PCR reads with MiXCR, one row per CDR3 protein. The sample has roughly 570,000 distinct CDR3 sequences; roughly 13% are singletons. The germline V gene encodes CDR1 MDHEN and CDR2 SYDVKM. The CDR3 extends over 15 amino acids. With 6 bases clipped from V and 6 bases from J, the junction kept 8 bases outside the gene matches. This clonotype was picked up a small number of times. Its antigen is still unknown. This TCR derives from a man aged 45-65 years who received an inactivated influenza vaccine. The chain joins TRBV28 to TRBJ2-7; 13 bases fit TRBD2. The sample consisted of PBMCs from blood, taken roughly 47 days after vaccination. The CDR3 sequence is CASRDTGLAGAEQYF. CDR3 nucleotides: TGTGCCAGCAGAGATACTGGACTAGCGGGAGCCGAGCAGTACTTC.